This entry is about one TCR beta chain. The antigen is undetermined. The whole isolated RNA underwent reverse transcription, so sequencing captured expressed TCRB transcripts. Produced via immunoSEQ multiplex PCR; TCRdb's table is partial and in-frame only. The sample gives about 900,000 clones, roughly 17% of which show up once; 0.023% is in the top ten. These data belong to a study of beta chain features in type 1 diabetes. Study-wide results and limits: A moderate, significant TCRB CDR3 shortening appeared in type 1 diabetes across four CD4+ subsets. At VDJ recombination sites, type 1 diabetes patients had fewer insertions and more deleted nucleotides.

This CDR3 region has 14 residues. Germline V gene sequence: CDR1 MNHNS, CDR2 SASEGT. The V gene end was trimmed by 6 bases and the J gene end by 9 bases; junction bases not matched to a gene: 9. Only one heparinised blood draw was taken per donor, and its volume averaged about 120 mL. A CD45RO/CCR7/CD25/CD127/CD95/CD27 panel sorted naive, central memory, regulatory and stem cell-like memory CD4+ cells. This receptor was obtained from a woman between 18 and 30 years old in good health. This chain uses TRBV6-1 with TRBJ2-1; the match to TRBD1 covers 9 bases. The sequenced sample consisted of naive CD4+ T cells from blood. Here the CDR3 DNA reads TGTGCCAGCAGCATACCGGGACAGGGTGGTGAGCAGTTCTTC. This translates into CASSIPGQGGEQFF.